These T cell receptor beta chains were read from a single sample in a study of T cell responses to AZD1222 COVID-19 vaccine. Here immunoSEQ multiplex PCR was the method, and the copy in TCRdb shows in-frame clones only, minus some. The sample lists around 130,000 clones; 93% were seen once. The material sequenced was peripheral blood, taken on day 0 of AZD1222 vaccination. These receptors all come from an adult in good health. Both conserved end residues are part of each CDR3. A D gene is named only where the DNA matches it firmly. Some rows mark clone size as missing; the rest say once, few, many or name a class of expanded clone.

NA	NA	TRBV5-4	TRBJ1-2	TGTGCCAGCAGAGACCGGGGGGGGCATGGCTACACCTTC	CASRDRGGHGYTF
NA	NA	TRBV15	TRBJ2-1	TGTGCCACCAGCACCTACAATGAGCAGTTCTTC	CATSTYNEQFF
TRBD1	once	TRBV11-2	TRBJ1-3	TGTGCCAGCAGAGCCGACAGGGGATATGGAAACACCATATATTTT	CASRADRGYGNTIYF
NA	NA	TRBV2	TRBJ1-1	TGTGCCAGCAGTGAAGGGGCCCTGGGACGGTCGAACACTGAAGCTTTCTTT	CASSEGALGRSNTEAFF
TRBD1	NA	TRBV19	TRBJ2-2	TGTGCCAGTAAAGACAGGGTTGGCACCGGGGAGCTGTTTTTT	CASKDRVGTGELFF
NA	NA	TRBV18	TRBJ1-2	TGTGCCAGCTCACCGGGACGGGGCCTTGGGTACACCTTC	CASSPGRGLGYTF
NA	once	TRBV7-6	TRBJ1-2	TGTGCCAGCAGCCCAGAGGCGGGGGCCGGAACCTATGGCTACACCTTC	CASSPEAGAGTYGYTF
TRBD1	NA	TRBV5-1	TRBJ1-2	TGCGCCAGTAGCGAACTGGGGCAGGGGGACAGCGGCTACACCTTC	CASSELGQGDSGYTF
NA	NA	TRBV5-1	TRBJ1-4	TGCGCCAGCAGCTTGGACAGGTTGGGGGGACTGTTTTTT	CASSLDRLGGLFF
TRBD2	once	TRBV5-6	TRBJ2-7	TGTGCCAGCAGCTCTCGGGGGGTGACCTACGAGCAGTACTTC	CASSSRGVTYEQYF
NA	NA	TRBV2	TRBJ1-3	TGTGCCAGCAGCCTCGACAGGTTCTCTGGAAACACCATATATTTT	CASSLDRFSGNTIYF
NA	once	TRBV18	TRBJ1-4	TGTGCCAGCTCGGGCGGGAATGAAAAACTGTTTTTT	CASSGGNEKLFF
NA	NA	TRBV5-6	TRBJ2-7	TGTGCCAGCAGCTTGGTGCGCCGGCAGACACACTCCTACGAGCAGTACTTC	CASSLVRRQTHSYEQYF
NA	NA	TRBV7-2	TRBJ1-5	TGTGCCAGCAGCTTAGTACAGGGCGGTATCAATCAGCCCCAGCATTTT	CASSLVQGGINQPQHF
TRBD1	NA	TRBV6-5	TRBJ1-1	TGTGCCAGCAGTTTGGGACAGTACGCTGAAGCTTTCTTT	CASSLGQYAEAFF
NA	NA	TRBV4-1	TRBJ1-2	TGCGCCAGCAGCCTACAGGAATACTATGGCTACACCTTC	CASSLQEYYGYTF
NA	once	TRBV9	TRBJ1-6	TGTGCCAGCAGCGTAGAGACCAATTCACCCCTCCACTTT	CASSVETNSPLHF
NA	NA	TRBV3-1/TRBV3-2	TRBJ1-1	TGTGCCAGCAGCCACAGGGTATACACTGAAGCTTTCTTT	CASSHRVYTEAFF
TRBD2	NA	TRBV19	TRBJ2-1	TGTGCCAGTAGTGAGCCTAGCGGGGGCTCCTACAATGAGCAGTTCTTC	CASSEPSGGSYNEQFF
NA	NA	TRBV19	TRBJ2-2	TGTGCCAGTAGTCTAAGATGGCTGGGGGGTAACACCGGGGAGCTGTTTTTT	CASSLRWLGGNTGELFF
NA	once	TRBV12-3/TRBV12-4	TRBJ2-7	TGTGCCAGCAGTTTTGTTACGACCTACGAGCAGTACTTC	CASSFVTTYEQYF
NA	NA	TRBV10-2	TRBJ1-5	TGCGCCAGCAGTGACAGCTATCAGCCCCAGCATTTT	CASSDSYQPQHF
NA	NA	TRBV6-5	TRBJ1-1	TGTTCCGTAAAGCATAACACTGAAGCTTTCTTT	CSVKHNTEAFF
NA	NA	TRBV13	TRBJ1-2	TGTGCCAGCAGCTTAACAAACAGGGTGGATGGCTACACCTTC	CASSLTNRVDGYTF
NA	NA	TRBV2	TRBJ2-5	TGTGCCAGCAGTGAGGGACTTTCCTTGCAAGAGACCCAGTACTTC	CASSEGLSLQETQYF
NA	NA	TRBV19	TRBJ1-1	TGTGCCAGCTTTACGAGCTCCTCAGGAGGGTTCCGCACTGAAGCTTTCTTT	CASFTSSSGGFRTEAFF
TRBD2	NA	TRBV7-8	TRBJ2-1	TGTGCCAGCAGCTCCCCAGGACTAGCGGGGCGCCACAATGAGCAGTTCTTC	CASSSPGLAGRHNEQFF
NA	NA	TRBV4-2	TRBJ1-5	TGTGCCAGCAGCCCCCAGCGGGATAGCAATCAGCCCCAGCATTTT	CASSPQRDSNQPQHF
NA	NA	TRBV5-4	TRBJ2-1	TGTGCCAGCAGCTCCCTTCCGAATGAGCAGTTCTTC	CASSSLPNEQFF
TRBD1	once	TRBV19	TRBJ1-2	TGTGCCAGTAGTGCACGGGACAGGGGAAACTATGGCTACACCTTC	CASSARDRGNYGYTF
NA	once	TRBV12-3/TRBV12-4	TRBJ1-2	TGTGCCAGCAGTTTGTACCGGATCAATGGCTACACCTTC	CASSLYRINGYTF
NA	once	TRBV7-2	TRBJ1-4	TGTGCCAGCAGCTTAAACCCCAGCGGAGCAACTAATGAAAAACTGTTTTTT	CASSLNPSGATNEKLFF
TRBD2	NA	TRBV7-2	TRBJ2-1	TGTGCCAGCAGTACTAGCGGGGGGAATGAGCAGTTCTTC	CASSTSGGNEQFF
TRBD1	NA	TRBV6-2/TRBV6-3	TRBJ1-4	TGTGCCAGCAGTTCCGACAGGGGGCCTGGTGAAAAACTGTTTTTT	CASSSDRGPGEKLFF
NA	NA	TRBV7-3	TRBJ1-1	TGTGCCAGCAGCTTAGGGGCAGCCACTGAAGCTTTCTTT	CASSLGAATEAFF
NA	NA	TRBV7-9	TRBJ1-5	TGTGCCAGCAGCTTAGAAAGCAATCAGCCCCAGCATTTT	CASSLESNQPQHF
NA	NA	TRBV7-2	TRBJ1-5	TGTGCCAGCAGCTTAGTGGCAGGGAGCAATCAGCCCCAGCATTTT	CASSLVAGSNQPQHF
TRBD1	NA	TRBV4-2	TRBJ2-6	TGTGCCAGCAGCCAACCGGGACAGCCCTCTGGGGCCAACGTCCTGACTTTC	CASSQPGQPSGANVLTF
TRBD1	few	TRBV3-1/TRBV3-2	TRBJ1-1	TGTGCCAGCAGCCAAGCAGACAGGGGGGGTACTGAAGCTTTCTTT	CASSQADRGGTEAFF
NA	NA	TRBV4-1	TRBJ1-6	TGCGCCAGCAGCCAAGAACCCCGGGGGGTTCTCCACTTT	CASSQEPRGVLHF
NA	NA	TRBV18	TRBJ2-7	TGTGCCAGCTCACCATTGGACAAGGGATCCTACGAGCAGTACTTC	CASSPLDKGSYEQYF
NA	NA	TRBV18	TRBJ1-1	TGTGCCAGCTCACCGACCGCGGGGGCGAACACTGAAGCTTTCTTT	CASSPTAGANTEAFF
NA	NA	TRBV6-6	TRBJ1-5	TGTGCCAGCAGCCACTGGGACATGGGCAATCAGCCCCAGCATTTT	CASSHWDMGNQPQHF
TRBD1	NA	TRBV11-2	TRBJ2-3	TGTGCCAGCAGCTTAGGGCTTGGGACAGGGAACAGGGTTACGCAGTATTTT	CASSLGLGTGNRVTQYF
NA	NA	TRBV2	TRBJ1-5	TGTGCCAGCAGTGATAACAGCAATCAGCCCCAGCATTTT	CASSDNSNQPQHF
NA	NA	TRBV5-1	TRBJ1-1	TGCGCCAGCTCCCCCTGGGCAGCCAAGAACACTGAAGCTTTCTTT	CASSPWAAKNTEAFF
NA	NA	TRBV5-4	TRBJ2-7	TGTGCCAGCAGCTTGGAGGGGGGGGGCGACGAGCAGTACTTC	CASSLEGGGDEQYF
NA	few	TRBV12-2	TRBJ2-1	TGTGCAAGTCGCTTAGGTGAGCAGTTCTTC	CASRLGEQFF
NA	once	TRBV12-5	TRBJ2-3	TGTGCTAGTGGTTTAGGCCTAGAAGAAACAGATACGCAGTATTTT	CASGLGLEETDTQYF
NA	NA	TRBV5-1	TRBJ1-6	TGCGCCAGCAGCTTGGGACAGGCCCCTTATAATTCACCCCTCCACTTT	CASSLGQAPYNSPLHF
TRBD1	few	TRBV5-1	TRBJ2-2	TGCGCCAGCAGCTCACGGACAGGGGGACCCGGGGAGCTGTTTTTT	CASSSRTGGPGELFF
TRBD2	NA	TRBV3-1/TRBV3-2	TRBJ2-3	TGTGCCAGCAGGTCTAGCGGGGGGGCGATGCAGTATTTT	CASRSSGGAMQYF
NA	NA	TRBV11-2	TRBJ2-1	TGTGCCAGCAGCTTAGACGGGGGCTCCTACAATGAGCAGTTCTTC	CASSLDGGSYNEQFF
TRBD2	NA	TRBV6-1	TRBJ2-7	TGTGCCAGCAGTGAAGAGATTAGCGGGTTATTAACCTCCTACGAGCAGTACTTC	CASSEEISGLLTSYEQYF
NA	NA	TRBV7-9	TRBJ1-4	TGTGCCAGCAGCTCTCTCGGGGGTTTGGGTGAAAAACTGTTTTTT	CASSSLGGLGEKLFF